This T cell receptor beta chain is from a study of blood T cell repertoires in COVID-19. Looking at the study overall: There were acute and convalescent COVID-19 samples, and they came from the United States, Italy and Spain.

Germline V gene sequence: CDR1 MNHNS, CDR2 SASEGT. V was cut by 2 bases and J by 10 bases, with 15 bases left in between. The CDR3 spans 13 residues. This clone was recorded a few times. Under the authors' procedure: Reference gene primer amplification yielded estimated nucleated cell counts. Libraries were prepared by immunoSEQ multiplex PCR; TCRdb keeps only in-frame clonotypes and omits some of them. That table supplies the V and J calls and clone size; D and trimming were determined from the DNA. The sample contains around 200,000 clones, about 84% of which appear only once. The rearrangement links TRBV6-1 to TRBJ2-7; possible D gene TRBD1, 5 bases. This sequence was found in a human donor in a cohort sampled during active COVID-19. The sample consisted of peripheral blood. Written as DNA, the CDR3 is TGTGCCAGCAGTGAACAGGGTACGGTCGGCCAGTACTTC. It specifies CASSEQGTVGQYF.